The rows below give T cell receptor beta chains drawn from one sample of a study of CD8 T cells in Susac syndrome. TCRdb used MiXCR to reprocess the immunoSEQ multiplex PCR reads, holding one entry per CDR3 protein. The sample carries about 210,000 distinct CDR3 sequences, 95% recorded once. Sequenced: CD4+ T cells from PBMCs. These receptors all come from a human donor with multiple sclerosis. Both conserved end residues are part of each CDR3. D genes are given only for firm matches. Clone size is given for some rows only: seen once, a few or many times, or a class if the clone is expanded.

v_call	clone_size	j_call	d_call	cdr3_aa	cdr3_nt
TRBV15	.	TRBJ2-1	.	CATSRELAVSYNEQFF	TGTGCCACCAGCAGAGAGTTGGCGGTCTCCTACAATGAGCAGTTCTTC
TRBV20-1	.	TRBJ1-2	.	CSANRDDGYTF	TGCAGTGCTAATCGGGATGATGGCTACACCTTC
TRBV18	.	TRBJ2-5	.	CASSPARLETQYF	TGTGCCAGCTCACCAGCTCGTCTAGAGACCCAGTACTTC
TRBV27	.	TRBJ2-1	TRBD1	CASSKGTGRAREQFF	TGTGCCAGCAGTAAGGGGACAGGGAGAGCGCGTGAGCAGTTCTTC
TRBV18	.	TRBJ1-5	.	CASSPKGGDQPQHF	TGTGCCAGCTCACCAAAGGGAGGAGATCAGCCCCAGCATTTT
TRBV15	.	TRBJ2-2	TRBD2	CATSRVGGSHYTGELFF	TGTGCCACCAGCAGAGTCGGCGGGAGCCATTACACCGGGGAGCTGTTTTTT
TRBV12-5	few	TRBJ2-6	.	CASGNSGANVLTF	TGTGCTAGTGGTAACTCTGGGGCCAACGTCCTGACTTTC
TRBV7-9	.	TRBJ2-7	.	CASSSTGYEQYF	TGTGCCAGCAGTTCCACGGGATACGAGCAGTACTTC
TRBV27	once	TRBJ2-1	.	CASSWFGGPYNEQFF	TGTGCCAGCAGTTGGTTTGGCGGCCCGTACAATGAGCAGTTCTTC
TRBV20-1	.	TRBJ2-5	TRBD2	CSAGKSGRETQYF	TGCAGTGCTGGAAAAAGCGGGAGGGAGACCCAGTACTTC
TRBV27	.	TRBJ2-5	.	CASSSWTGEETQYF	TGTGCCAGCAGTTCATGGACCGGCGAAGAGACCCAGTACTTC
TRBV7-3	.	TRBJ1-2	.	CASSPWGGSYGYTF	TGTGCCAGCAGCCCCTGGGGGGGATCCTATGGCTACACCTTC
TRBV4-2	.	TRBJ2-6	TRBD2	CASSQELWVAGGLSGANVLTF	TGTGCCAGCAGCCAAGAGCTTTGGGTAGCGGGGGGTCTCTCTGGGGCCAACGTCCTGACTTTC
TRBV7-3	.	TRBJ2-5	.	CASSSGTGQETQYF	TGTGCCAGCAGCTCCGGAACCGGACAAGAGACCCAGTACTTC
TRBV29-1	.	TRBJ2-4	.	CSVGGLAKNIQYF	TGCAGCGTTGGAGGGCTAGCCAAAAACATTCAGTACTTC
TRBV12-3/TRBV12-4	.	TRBJ2-5	.	CASSLVQGGETQYF	TGTGCCAGCAGTTTAGTACAGGGAGGAGAGACCCAGTACTTC
TRBV7-9	.	TRBJ1-4	TRBD1	CASSLRQGRNEKLFF	TGTGCCAGCAGCTTGCGACAGGGGAGGAATGAAAAACTGTTTTTT
TRBV6-5	.	TRBJ2-1	TRBD2	CASRRGLASYNEQFF	TGTGCCAGCAGGCGCGGACTAGCGAGTTACAATGAGCAGTTCTTC
TRBV30	once	TRBJ1-4	.	CAWSGGPNEKLFF	TGTGCCTGGAGTGGGGGACCTAATGAAAAACTGTTTTTT
TRBV29-1	.	TRBJ2-6	TRBD1	CSVVTNRGSSGANVLTF	TGCAGCGTTGTAACGAACAGGGGAAGCTCTGGGGCCAACGTCCTGACTTTC
TRBV6-5	.	TRBJ1-2	.	CATSKEGGYTF	TGTGCCACCTCCAAGGAGGGTGGCTACACCTTC
TRBV20-1	.	TRBJ2-1	TRBD2	CSATGLVHNEQFF	TGCAGTGCTACTGGACTAGTTCACAATGAGCAGTTCTTC
TRBV30	.	TRBJ2-1	.	CAWDTTGSYNEQFF	TGTGCCTGGGACACGACAGGTTCCTACAATGAGCAGTTCTTC
TRBV20-1	.	TRBJ2-1	TRBD2	CSASGRGGSFDEQFF	TGCAGTGCTAGTGGGCGGGGGGGCTCTTTTGATGAGCAGTTCTTC
TRBV30	.	TRBJ1-5	.	CAWAAKGNQPQHF	TGTGCCTGGGCGGCGAAGGGAAATCAGCCCCAGCATTTT
TRBV29-1	.	TRBJ1-2	.	CSVVLVRGGNGYTF	TGCAGCGTTGTTTTGGTCAGGGGAGGTAATGGCTACACCTTC
TRBV29-1	.	TRBJ2-7	TRBD2	CSVEAIAGEPKQYF	TGCAGCGTTGAAGCGATAGCGGGAGAGCCTAAGCAGTACTTC
TRBV29-1	.	TRBJ2-4	TRBD1	CSVTSGTGKNIQYF	TGCAGCGTCACATCCGGGACAGGGAAGAACATTCAGTACTTC
TRBV2	.	TRBJ1-6	.	CASSEGEGILWNSPLHF	TGTGCCAGCAGTGAGGGAGAGGGGATTCTTTGGAATTCACCCCTCCACTTT
TRBV6-1	.	TRBJ1-4	.	CASRRTGRGTNEKLFF	TGTGCCAGTCGACGTACGGGGAGAGGGACTAATGAAAAACTGTTTTTT
TRBV2	.	TRBJ2-1	.	CASLQGMGNEQFF	TGTGCCAGCCTACAGGGTATGGGCAATGAGCAGTTCTTC
TRBV19	.	TRBJ1-2	.	CASNLLGDREGRGYTF	TGTGCCAGTAACTTATTGGGGGACCGCGAGGGTCGTGGCTACACCTTC
TRBV5-6	once	TRBJ2-3	.	CASSFPGGSILATQYF	TGTGCCAGCAGCTTCCCTGGTGGCAGCATATTAGCAACGCAGTATTTT
TRBV6-1	.	TRBJ2-5	.	CASRGFGSIQETQYF	TGTGCCAGCAGGGGATTTGGGTCGATCCAAGAGACCCAGTACTTC
TRBV29-1	.	TRBJ2-7	.	CSVESTYEQYF	TGCAGCGTTGAATCTACCTACGAGCAGTACTTC
TRBV3-1	.	TRBJ2-5	.	CASSQGPSPLETQYF	TGTGCCAGCAGCCAAGGTCCCAGCCCCTTAGAGACCCAGTACTTC
TRBV2	.	TRBJ1-2	.	CASSVQGSGYGYTF	TGTGCCAGCAGTGTTCAGGGGAGCGGCTATGGCTACACCTTC
TRBV12-3/TRBV12-4	.	TRBJ2-2	TRBD1	CASTGTVNTGELFF	TGTGCCAGCACCGGGACAGTGAACACCGGGGAGCTGTTTTTT